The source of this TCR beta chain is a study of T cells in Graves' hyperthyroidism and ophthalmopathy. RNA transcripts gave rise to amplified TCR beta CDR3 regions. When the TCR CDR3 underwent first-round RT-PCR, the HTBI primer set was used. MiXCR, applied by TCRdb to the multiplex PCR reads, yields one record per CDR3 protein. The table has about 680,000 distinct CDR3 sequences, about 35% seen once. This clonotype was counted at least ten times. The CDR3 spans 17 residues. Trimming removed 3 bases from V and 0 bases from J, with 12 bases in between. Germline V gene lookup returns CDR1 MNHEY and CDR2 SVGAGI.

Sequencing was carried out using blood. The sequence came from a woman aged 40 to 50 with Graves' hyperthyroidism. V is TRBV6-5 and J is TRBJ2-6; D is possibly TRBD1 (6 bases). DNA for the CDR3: TGTGCCAGCAGTTATTATTCGGACAGCTCTGGGGCCAACGTCCTGACTTTC. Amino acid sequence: CASSYYSDSSGANVLTF.